Each of the 11 T cell receptor beta chains below was sequenced from the same sample in a study of cytomegalovirus exposure and HLA in healthy donors. Only in-frame clones appear in the TCRdb table, and some are missing; sequencing was by immunoSEQ multiplex PCR. This sample carries about 160,000 clones, 84% of them seen once, and the ten largest clones take approximately 10%. The sample was PBMCs. The receptors were sampled from a man aged 25 to 45 in good health and CMV-seropositive.

For the CDR3, the DNA is TGTGCCAGCACCCCAGCGGGTAACTATGGCTACACCTTC. It encodes CASTPAGNYGYTF. This chain uses TRBV7-8 with TRBJ1-2; D ambiguous. Germline V CDR1 and CDR2: SGHVS, FQNEAQ. V was pared by 7 bases and J by 1 base, with 10 bases between. This CDR3 spans 13 amino acids. Using reference TRBV7-8 and TRBJ1-2 for the parts outside the CDR3, the full variable domain is GAGVSQSPRYKVAKRGQDVALRCDPISGHVSLFWYQQALGQGPEFLTYFQNEAQLDKSGLPSDRFFAERPEGSVSTLKIQRTQQEDSAVYLCASTPAGNYGYTFGSGTRLTVV.

The V and J genes are TRBV5-1 and TRBJ2-7, with 14 bases fitting TRBD2. The germline gives CDR1 SGHRS, CDR2 YFSETQ. Trimming took 4 bases from V and 6 from J; bases not matched to a gene: 9. The CDR3 covers 16 residues. In DNA form, the CDR3 reads TGCGCCAGCAGCCAGACCACCGGGACTAGCGGGGGCGAGCAGTACTTC. Protein sequence: CASSQTTGTSGGEQYF.

The rearrangement joins TRBV11-3 to TRBJ1-2, with 7 positions matching TRBD1. The CDR3 is 14 residues long. V lost 5 bases and J lost 4; bases outside the gene matches: 7. Germline V gene sequence: CDR1 SGHNT, CDR2 YENEEA. In DNA form, the CDR3 reads TGTGCCAGCAGCCGACAGGGCCGGGGCTATGGCTACACCTTC. It specifies CASSRQGRGYGYTF.

This clone was counted once. The chain links TRBV5-6 to TRBJ2-3, with TRBD1 as a possible D gene (6 bases). Between the trimmed V and J ends, which lost 3 bases and 1 base, there was a span of 9 bases. The length of the CDR3 is 14 residues. Germline V CDR1 and CDR2: SGHDT, YYEEEE. CDR3 protein: CASSSAGGTDTQYF. The CDR3 DNA reads TGTGCCAGCAGCTCGGCAGGGGGCACAGATACGCAGTATTTT.

V is TRBV29-1 and J is TRBJ2-1; perhaps TRBD2 as D (6 bases). V was trimmed by 4 bases and J by 4 bases, leaving 17 bases between them. Germline lookup yields CDR1 SQVTM and CDR2 ANQGSEA. The CDR3 is 15 residues long. CDR3 in DNA: TGCAGCGTTGCAGGCGGGGACGGGCGGTACAATGAGCAGTTCTTC. Its translation is CSVAGGDGRYNEQFF.

The chain recombines TRBV7-9 with TRBJ1-4; D may be TRBD1 (6 bases). Germline assignment: CDR1 SEHNR and CDR2 FQNEAQ (reference sequence). This CDR3 region has 13 residues. Trimming removed 7 bases at V and 5 bases at J, with 11 bases between. CDR3 in DNA: TGTGCCAGCACGCGGGGGCGGAATGAAAAACTGTTTTTT. This sequence encodes CASTRGRNEKLFF.

The rearrangement links TRBV29-1 to TRBJ2-7, with TRBD1 matching over 9 bases. The germline V gene encodes CDR1 SQVTM and CDR2 ANQGSEA. The CDR3 covers 14 residues. The V segment lost 3 bases and the J segment 0 bases; nucleotides outside the gene matches: 3. CDR3 amino acids: CSVDPGQGSYEQYF. The CDR3 DNA reads TGCAGCGTTGATCCGGGACAGGGCTCCTACGAGCAGTACTTC.

The V gene is TRBV28, the J gene TRBJ1-4, with no clear D. Germline V gives CDR1 MDHEN, CDR2 SYDVKM. V was shortened by 1 base and J by 7 bases, with 16 bases between the two germline ends. The CDR3 contains 16 residues. This CDR3 reads CASSLLGGIMAEKLFF. In DNA, the CDR3 is TGTGCCAGCAGTTTATTGGGAGGGATTATGGCTGAAAAACTGTTTTTT.

V usage is TRBV6-1 and J usage is TRBJ1-2; D unresolved. The CDR3 consists of 15 residues. Germline V gene sequence: CDR1 MNHNS, CDR2 SASEGT. Trimming removed 3 bases at V and 2 bases at J, with 13 bases between. This CDR3 reads CASSDVNTGNYGYTF. CDR3 nucleotide sequence: TGTGCCAGCAGTGATGTTAATACGGGGAACTATGGCTACACCTTC.

The rearrangement joins TRBV5-1 to TRBJ1-2; TRBD1 matches at 8 bases. The CDR3 spans 15 residues. From germline, CDR1 is SGHRS and CDR2 YFSETQ. V dropped 2 bases and J dropped 2; count of bases not matched to a gene: 5. CDR3 protein: CASSFRTGTNYGYTF. The CDR3 coding sequence is TGCGCCAGCAGCTTTCGGACAGGGACCAACTATGGCTACACCTTC.

This chain connects TRBV27 to TRBJ2-3; a possible D gene is TRBD1 (5 bases). V lost 10 bases and J lost 0, with 14 bases in between. The CDR3 totals 14 residues. CDR1 and CDR2 from the germline V gene are MNHEY and SMNVEV (reference sequence). The CDR3 loop is CATSGLTSTDTQYF. CDR3 nucleotide sequence: TGTGCCACCTCAGGGTTGACTAGCACAGATACGCAGTATTTT.